The T cell receptor (beta chain) under discussion was sequenced for a study of breast tumors, draining lymph nodes, adjacent tissues. The study, taken as a whole, reports: Luminal-like breast cancer showed significantly greater tumor-nontumor repertoire similarity than basal-like breast cancer did.

Each CDR3 protein gets one entry after TCRdb re-called the multiplex PCR reads with MiXCR. The table records under 250,000 distinct CDR3 sequences, around 32% of them present only once. Turning to this clonotype: The antigen is not known.

Samples came from axillary lymph nodes draining the breast cancer. The sequenced material came from axillary lymph node tissue. This TCR was sampled from a female donor with breast cancer. Some clones in this sample may be carry-over from other donors' samples.

The CDR3 loop is CATDAVRSGDTQYF. The CDR3 DNA reads TGTGCCACCGACGCGGTCCGCAGCGGGGATACGCAGTATTTT. The genes are TRBV15 and TRBJ2-3; perhaps TRBD2 as D (6 bases). Trimming cost V 8 bases and J 6 bases, with 18 bases left between them. The CDR3 extends over 14 amino acids. The germline gives CDR1 LNHNV, CDR2 YYDKDF (reference sequence).